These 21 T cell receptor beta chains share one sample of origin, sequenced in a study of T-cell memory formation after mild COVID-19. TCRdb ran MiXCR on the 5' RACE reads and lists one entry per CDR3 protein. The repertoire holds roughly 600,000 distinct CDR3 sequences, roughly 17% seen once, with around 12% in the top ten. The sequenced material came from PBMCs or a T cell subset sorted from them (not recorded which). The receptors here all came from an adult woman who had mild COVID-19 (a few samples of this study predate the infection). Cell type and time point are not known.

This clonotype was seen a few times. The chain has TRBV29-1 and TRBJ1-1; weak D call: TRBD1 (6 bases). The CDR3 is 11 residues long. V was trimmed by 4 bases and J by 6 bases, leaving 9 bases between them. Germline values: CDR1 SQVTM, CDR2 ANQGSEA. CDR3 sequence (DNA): TGCAGCGTTGCCAGGGGCGCTGAAGCTTTCTTT. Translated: CSVARGAEAFF.

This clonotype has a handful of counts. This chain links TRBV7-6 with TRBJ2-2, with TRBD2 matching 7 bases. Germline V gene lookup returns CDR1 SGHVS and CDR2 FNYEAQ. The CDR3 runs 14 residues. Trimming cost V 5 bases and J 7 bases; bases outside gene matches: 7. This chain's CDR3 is CASSPRSGGGELFF. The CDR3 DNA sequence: TGTGCCAGCAGCCCCCGGTCGGGGGGCGGGGAGCTGTTTTTT.

CDR3 in DNA: TGTGCCAGCAGTGATTCTAGATTTGCTGGAAACACCATATATTTT. Its protein product is CASSDSRFAGNTIYF. V gene TRBV25-1 combines with J gene TRBJ1-3; D gene ambiguous. This CDR3 has 15 residues. Germline assignment: CDR1 MGHDK and CDR2 SYGVNS. V lost 3 bases, J lost 2 bases, and 11 bases lay in between.

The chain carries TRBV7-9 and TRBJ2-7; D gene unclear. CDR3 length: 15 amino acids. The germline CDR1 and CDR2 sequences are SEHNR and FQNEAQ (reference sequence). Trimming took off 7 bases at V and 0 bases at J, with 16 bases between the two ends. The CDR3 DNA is TGTGCCAGCACCCTATGGCAGGTTAGCTCCTACGAGCAGTACTTC. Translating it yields CASTLWQVSSYEQYF.

DNA for the CDR3: TGTGCCAGCAGTCCGGGACTAGCGGGATTGGAGCAGTACTTC. Protein product: CASSPGLAGLEQYF. This chain uses TRBV27 with TRBJ2-7; the match to TRBD2 covers 13 bases. V lost 5 bases and J lost 7; bases outside the gene matches: 5. CDR1 is MNHEY, CDR2 SMNVEV, per germline (reference sequence). The CDR3 is made up of 14 amino acids.

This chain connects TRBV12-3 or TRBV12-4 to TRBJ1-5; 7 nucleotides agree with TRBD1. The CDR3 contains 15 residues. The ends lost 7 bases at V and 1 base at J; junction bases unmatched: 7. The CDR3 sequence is CASTNQGGSNQPQHF. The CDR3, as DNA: TGTGCCAGCACAAACCAGGGGGGGAGCAATCAGCCCCAGCATTTT.

CDR3 sequence: CASSPHRERTEAFF. Written as DNA, the CDR3 is TGTGCCAGCAGCCCTCATAGGGAGAGGACTGAAGCTTTCTTT. The chain recombines TRBV3-1 with TRBJ1-1; D call uncertain. Looked up from germline, CDR1 is LGHDT and CDR2 is YNNKEL (reference sequence). CDR3 length equals 14 residues. V lost 4 bases and J lost 5, with 14 bases in between. The whole variable domain, remainder taken from reference TRBV3-1 and TRBJ1-1, is DTAVSQTPKYLVTQMGNDKSIKCEQNLGHDTMYWYKQDSKKFLKIMFSYNNKELIINETVPNRFSPKSPDKAHLNLHINSLELGDSAVYFCASSPHRERTEAFFGQGTRLTVV.

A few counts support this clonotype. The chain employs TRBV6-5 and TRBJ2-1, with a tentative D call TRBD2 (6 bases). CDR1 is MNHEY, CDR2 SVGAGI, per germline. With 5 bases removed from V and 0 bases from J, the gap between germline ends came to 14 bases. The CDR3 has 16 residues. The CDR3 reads CASSGSGRSSYNEQFF. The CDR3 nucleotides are TGTGCCAGCAGTGGATCGGGGAGGAGCTCCTACAATGAGCAGTTCTTC.

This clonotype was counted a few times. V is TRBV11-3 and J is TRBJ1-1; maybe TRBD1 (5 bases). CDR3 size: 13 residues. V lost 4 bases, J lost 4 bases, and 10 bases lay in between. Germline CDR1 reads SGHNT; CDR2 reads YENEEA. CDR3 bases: TGTGCCAGCAGCTACGGGACTGCCACTGAAGCTTTCTTT. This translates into CASSYGTATEAFF.

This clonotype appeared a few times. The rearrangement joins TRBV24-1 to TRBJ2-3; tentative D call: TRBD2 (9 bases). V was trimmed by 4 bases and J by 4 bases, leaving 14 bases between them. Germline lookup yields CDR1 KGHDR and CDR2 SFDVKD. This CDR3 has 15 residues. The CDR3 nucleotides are TGTGCCACCAGTGACCTAGCGGGACAGGCAGATACGCAGTATTTT. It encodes CATSDLAGQADTQYF.

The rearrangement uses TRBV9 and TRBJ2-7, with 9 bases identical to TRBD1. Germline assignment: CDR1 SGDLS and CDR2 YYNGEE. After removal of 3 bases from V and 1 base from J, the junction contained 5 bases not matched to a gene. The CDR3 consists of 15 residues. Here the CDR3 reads CASSAFGTGSYEQYF. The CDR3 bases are TGTGCCAGCAGCGCATTCGGGACAGGGTCCTACGAGCAGTACTTC.

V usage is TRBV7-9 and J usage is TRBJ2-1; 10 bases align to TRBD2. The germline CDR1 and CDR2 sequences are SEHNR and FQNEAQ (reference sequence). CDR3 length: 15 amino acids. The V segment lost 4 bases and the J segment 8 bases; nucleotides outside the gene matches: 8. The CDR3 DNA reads TGTGCCAGCAGCTCAACTAGCGGGGAGAGACATGAGCAGTTCTTC. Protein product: CASSSTSGERHEQFF.

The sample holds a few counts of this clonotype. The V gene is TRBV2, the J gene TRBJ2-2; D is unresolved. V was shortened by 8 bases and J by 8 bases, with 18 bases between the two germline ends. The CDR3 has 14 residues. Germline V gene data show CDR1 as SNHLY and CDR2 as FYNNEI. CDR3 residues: CASFERGASGELFF. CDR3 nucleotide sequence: TGTGCCAGCTTTGAGCGAGGAGCATCTGGGGAGCTGTTTTTT. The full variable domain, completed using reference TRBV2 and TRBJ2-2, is EPEVTQTPSHQVTQMGQEVILRCVPISNHLYFYWYRQILGQKVEFLVSFYNNEISEKSEIFDDQFSVERPDGSNFTLKIRSTKLEDSAMYFCASFERGASGELFFGEGSRLTVL.

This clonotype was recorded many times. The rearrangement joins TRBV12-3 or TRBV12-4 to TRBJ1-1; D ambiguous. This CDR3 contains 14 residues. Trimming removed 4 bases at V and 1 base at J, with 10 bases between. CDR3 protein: CASSWEGPNTEAFF. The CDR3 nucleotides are TGTGCCAGCAGTTGGGAGGGCCCGAACACTGAAGCTTTCTTT.

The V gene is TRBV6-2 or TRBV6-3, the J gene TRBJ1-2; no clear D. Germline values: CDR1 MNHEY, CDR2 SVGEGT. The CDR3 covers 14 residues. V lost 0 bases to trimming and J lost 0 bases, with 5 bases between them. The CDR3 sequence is CASSYSTPNYGYTF. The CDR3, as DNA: TGTGCCAGCAGTTACTCGACGCCTAACTATGGCTACACCTTC.

The CDR3 reads CASSYGGGADTQYF. Here the CDR3 DNA reads TGTGCCAGCAGTTACGGCGGTGGCGCAGATACGCAGTATTTT. The genes are TRBV6-5 and TRBJ2-3; no firm D call. Germline V CDR1 and CDR2: MNHEY, SVGAGI. V lost 2 bases and J 4 bases, leaving 10 bases between the germline ends. This CDR3 is 14 amino acids long.

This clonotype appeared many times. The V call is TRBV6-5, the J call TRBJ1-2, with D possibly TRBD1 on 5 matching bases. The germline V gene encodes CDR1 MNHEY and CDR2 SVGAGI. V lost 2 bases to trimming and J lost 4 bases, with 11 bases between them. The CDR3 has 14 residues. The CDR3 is CASSYTGTVYGYTF. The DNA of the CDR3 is TGTGCCAGCAGTTACACCGGGACGGTCTATGGCTACACCTTC.

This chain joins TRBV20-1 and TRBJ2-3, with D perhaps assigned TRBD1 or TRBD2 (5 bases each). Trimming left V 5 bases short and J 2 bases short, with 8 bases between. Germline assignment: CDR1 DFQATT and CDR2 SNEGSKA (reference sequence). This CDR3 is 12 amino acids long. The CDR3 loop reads CSAPGPTDTQYF. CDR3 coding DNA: TGCAGTGCTCCGGGACCCACAGATACGCAGTATTTT.

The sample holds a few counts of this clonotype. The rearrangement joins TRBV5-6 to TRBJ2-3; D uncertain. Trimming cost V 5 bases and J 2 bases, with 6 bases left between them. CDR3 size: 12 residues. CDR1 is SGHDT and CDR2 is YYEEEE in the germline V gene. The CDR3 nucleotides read TGTGCCAGCAGAACCGTCACAGATACGCAGTATTTT. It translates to CASRTVTDTQYF.

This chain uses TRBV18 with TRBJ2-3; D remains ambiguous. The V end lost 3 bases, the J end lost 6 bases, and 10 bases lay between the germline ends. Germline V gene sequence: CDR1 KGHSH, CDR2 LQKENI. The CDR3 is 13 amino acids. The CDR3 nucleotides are TGTGCCAGCTCACCTCCAACTGGGGATACGCAGTATTTT. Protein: CASSPPTGDTQYF.

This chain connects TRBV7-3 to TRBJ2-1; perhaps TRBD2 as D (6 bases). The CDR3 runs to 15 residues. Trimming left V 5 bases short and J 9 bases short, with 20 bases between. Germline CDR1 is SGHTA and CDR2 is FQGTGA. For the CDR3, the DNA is TGTGCCAGCAGCCCTAGGTTCTCGGGAGTAGGTGAGCAGTTCTTC. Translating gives CASSPRFSGVGEQFF. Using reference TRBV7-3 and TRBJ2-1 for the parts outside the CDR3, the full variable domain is GAGVSQTPSNKVTEKGKYVELRCDPISGHTALYWYRQSLGQGPEFLIYFQGTGAADDSGLPNDRFFAVRPEGSVSTLKIQRTERGDSAVYLCASSPRFSGVGEQFFGPGTRLTVL.